This entry lists 25 T cell receptor beta chains sequenced from one sample in a study of human T cells and chemical hapten exposure. Via MiXCR, TCRdb re-called the RACE reads, giving one row per CDR3 protein. The sample gives over 95,000 distinct CDR3 sequences, over 10% of which show up once; roughly 2.1% is in the top ten. The time point denotes: patch test 1, 2 weeks after DPC sensitization. Indicated treatment: therapeutic diphenylcyclopropenone sensitization with weekly scalp DPC. Sequencing used whole blood, obtained in connection with sensitization to the hapten diphenylcyclopropenone (DPC). These receptors all come from a woman aged 40 to 55 with alopecia areata. Some clones in this sample may be carry-over from other donors' samples.

V usage is TRBV28 and J usage is TRBJ2-7; tentatively, D is TRBD2 (5 bases). The CDR3 spans 14 residues. Germline V gives CDR1 MDHEN, CDR2 SYDVKM. The V gene lost 4 bases and the J gene lost 1 base, with 11 bases spanning the gap. CDR3 in amino acids: CASSSSGRSYEQYF. The DNA of the CDR3 is TGTGCCAGCAGTTCCAGCGGACGATCCTACGAGCAGTACTTC.

This clonotype was found many times. The chain joins TRBV10-3 to TRBJ2-1; D is unresolved. Germline V gene data show CDR1 as ENHRY and CDR2 as SYGVKD. V was trimmed by 4 bases and J by 6 bases, leaving 10 bases between them. The CDR3 has 13 amino acids. CDR3 residues: CAISGGIANEQFF. CDR3 nucleotide sequence: TGTGCCATCAGTGGGGGTATTGCCAATGAGCAGTTCTTC.

The CDR3 protein is CASSPGPPGEQYF. For the CDR3, the DNA is TGTGCCAGCAGCCCGGGACCTCCTGGGGAGCAGTACTTC. The genes are TRBV14 and TRBJ2-7; D possibly uses TRBD1 or TRBD2 (5 bases each). The length of the CDR3 is 13 residues. Trimming took 4 bases from V and 7 from J, leaving 14 bases between them. Germline V gene data show CDR1 as SGHDN and CDR2 as FVKESK.

This clonotype was counted between two and nine times. The chain employs TRBV4-3 and TRBJ1-1, with a weak D call TRBD1 (5 bases). The germline gives CDR1 LGHNA, CDR2 YSLEER. This CDR3 spans 15 amino acids. The V end lost 1 base, the J end lost 6 bases, and 15 bases lay between the germline ends. CDR3 sequence: CASSQVIQGRAEAFF. CDR3 sequence (DNA): TGCGCCAGCAGCCAAGTAATCCAGGGTCGAGCTGAAGCTTTCTTT.

The V call is TRBV12-3 or TRBV12-4, the J call TRBJ1-3; perhaps TRBD1 as D (5 bases). Trimming left V 5 bases short and J 4 bases short, with 9 bases between. The CDR3 sequence is 13 residues long. CDR3 in amino acids: CASSLGDGNTIYF. The CDR3 coding sequence is TGTGCCAGCAGTCTAGGGGACGGAAACACCATATATTTT.

This clonotype was seen ten or more times. V is TRBV5-1 and J is TRBJ2-1, with D unclear. The CDR3 covers 16 residues. CDR1 and CDR2 (germline): SGHRS, YFSETQ. Trimming shortened V by 7 bases and J by 0 bases, and 17 bases separated the two germline ends. This CDR3 is CASVLSGLSSYNEQFF. The CDR3 DNA is TGCGCCAGCGTATTGTCTGGCCTTAGCTCCTACAATGAGCAGTTCTTC. Drawing the rest from reference TRBV5-1 and TRBJ2-1, the complete variable domain is KAGVTQTPRYLIKTRGQQVTLSCSPISGHRSVSWYQQTPGQGLQFLFEYFSETQRNKGNFPGRFSGRQFSNSRSEMNVSTLELGDSALYLCASVLSGLSSYNEQFFGPGTRLTVL.

This clonotype appeared many times. This sequence joins TRBV29-1 and TRBJ2-5; TRBD1 matches at 8 bases. V lost 0 bases, J lost 5 bases, and 11 bases stayed unmatched. The CDR3 has 16 residues. The germline V gene encodes CDR1 SQVTM and CDR2 ANQGSEA. CDR3 nucleotides: TGCAGCGTTGAAGATCGGGGCAGGGGGCCCGGGGAGACCCAGTACTTC. It codes for CSVEDRGRGPGETQYF.

The V and J genes are TRBV27 and TRBJ2-1; D ambiguous. Per germline, CDR1 MNHEY and CDR2 SMNVEV (reference sequence). CDR3 length: 13 residues. The V gene lost 6 bases and the J gene lost 0 bases, with 6 bases spanning the gap. The DNA of the CDR3 is TGTGCCAGCAGGAAGGGCTCCTACAATGAGCAGTTCTTC. It specifies CASRKGSYNEQFF.

For the CDR3, the DNA is TGTGCCAGCAGGACCGACACTGAACTGACTGAAGCTTTCTTT. Its protein product is CASRTDTELTEAFF. The chain joins TRBV6-5 to TRBJ1-1; D gene ambiguous. V was shortened by 6 bases and J by 5 bases, with 16 bases between the two germline ends. The CDR3 spans 14 residues. The germline gives CDR1 MNHEY, CDR2 SVGAGI.

This clonotype came up many times. The chain uses TRBV6-2 or TRBV6-3 and TRBJ2-3; D unclear. Germline V gene sequence: CDR1 MNHEY, CDR2 SVGEGT. The CDR3 extends over 12 amino acids. Deletions cut 4 bases from V and 3 bases from J, with 5 bases between. DNA for the CDR3: TGTGCCAGCAGTTCGACAACAGATACGCAGTATTTT. It yields the protein CASSSTTDTQYF.

This chain connects TRBV5-4 to TRBJ2-1; D unresolved. CDR1 is SGHNT, CDR2 YYREEE, per germline (reference sequence). The CDR3 covers 17 residues. The V gene lost 0 bases and the J gene lost 0 bases, with 13 bases spanning the gap. The CDR3 protein is CASSLGLVALSYNEQFF. The CDR3 region has the DNA TGTGCCAGCAGCTTGGGTTTAGTAGCTCTCTCCTACAATGAGCAGTTCTTC.

The chain joins TRBV6-5 to TRBJ2-5, with D unresolved. CDR1 MNHEY and CDR2 SVGAGI come from the germline V gene. V lost 6 bases and J 4 bases, leaving 12 bases between the germline ends. CDR3 size: 13 residues. The CDR3 bases are TGTGCCAGCAGCAAGTCAGGCGGAGAGACCCAGTACTTC. Translation: CASSKSGGETQYF.

This clonotype has at least ten counts. The V and J genes are TRBV11-2 and TRBJ2-7, with 9 bases aligning to TRBD2. CDR3 length: 14 amino acids. The ends lost 2 bases at V and 4 bases at J; junction bases unmatched: 3. The germline V gene encodes CDR1 SGHAT and CDR2 FQNNGV. CDR3 sequence reads: CASSLNSGRYEQYF. DNA of the CDR3: TGTGCCAGCAGCTTAAACAGCGGGAGGTACGAGCAGTACTTC.

This clonotype was seen a few times. The gene calls are TRBV11-2 and TRBJ2-1; TRBD2 matches at 8 bases. V lost 4 bases to trimming and J lost 4 bases; unmatched junction nucleotides: 9. Germline values: CDR1 SGHAT, CDR2 FQNNGV. The CDR3 runs 16 residues. CDR3 nucleotide sequence: TGTGCCAGCAGCTCCCGTACTAGCGGAGCATACAATGAGCAGTTCTTC. Protein product: CASSSRTSGAYNEQFF.

The J gene is TRBJ2-2, the V gene TRBV3-1, with D unresolved. V was cut by 1 base and J by 5 bases, with 8 bases left in between. This CDR3 region has 14 residues. The germline V gene encodes CDR1 LGHDT and CDR2 YNNKEL (reference sequence). The CDR3 coding sequence is TGTGCCAGCAGCCAAGTTACGTGGACCGGGGAGCTGTTTTTT. Amino acids: CASSQVTWTGELFF.

The J gene is TRBJ2-2, the V gene TRBV20-1; 11 bases agree with TRBD2. Germline assignment: CDR1 DFQATT and CDR2 SNEGSKA (reference sequence). The V and J ends lost 5 bases and 2 bases, in that order; junction bases with no gene match: 1. This CDR3 is 14 amino acids long. CDR3 DNA: TGCAGTGCTCTAGCGGGAGGAAACACCGGGGAGCTGTTTTTT. Its protein is CSALAGGNTGELFF.

This clonotype was seen more than once but under ten times. The chain joins TRBV11-2 to TRBJ2-2; D remains ambiguous. The CDR3 spans 13 residues. Looked up from germline, CDR1 is SGHAT and CDR2 is FQNNGV. V was trimmed by 2 bases and J by 7 bases, leaving 8 bases between them. This CDR3 reads CASSLRNGGELFF. The CDR3, as DNA: TGTGCCAGCAGCTTAAGGAACGGCGGGGAGCTGTTTTTT.

The V gene is TRBV7-2, the J gene TRBJ2-5; TRBD2 aligns across 12 bases. The CDR3 consists of 17 residues. In germline, CDR1 is SGHTA, CDR2 FQGNSA. Unmatched junction bases numbered 10, after V lost 4 bases and J lost 4 bases. The CDR3 here is CASSWETSGSYRETQYF. CDR3 nucleotides: TGTGCCAGCAGCTGGGAGACTAGCGGGAGTTATAGAGAGACCCAGTACTTC.

V gene TRBV27 combines with J gene TRBJ2-5; 7 nucleotides align to TRBD2. J lost 5 bases, V lost 2 bases, and 5 bases had no gene match. Germline CDR1 is MNHEY and CDR2 is SMNVEV (reference sequence). The CDR3 is 14 amino acids. The CDR3 here is CASSLVGREETQYF. The CDR3 DNA reads TGTGCCAGCAGTTTAGTAGGGAGGGAGGAGACCCAGTACTTC.

The table lists this clonotype with many counts. This chain connects TRBV7-2 to TRBJ1-1, with unresolved D. CDR1 is SGHTA, CDR2 FQGNSA, per germline. V gave up 4 bases and J gave up 3 bases, with 12 bases separating them. The CDR3 is made up of 14 amino acids. CDR3 nucleotide sequence: TGTGCCAGCAGCTCCCGGGGAGGGTACACTGAAGCTTTCTTT. Protein sequence: CASSSRGGYTEAFF.

The J gene is TRBJ1-2, the V gene TRBV19, with TRBD1 identical over 7 bases. V was clipped by 5 bases and J by 3 bases; unmatched bases: 9. Per germline, CDR1 LNHDA and CDR2 SQIVND (reference sequence). The CDR3 totals 15 residues. The CDR3 protein is CASSLTGSLDYGYTF. DNA for the CDR3: TGTGCCAGTAGTCTGACAGGGTCGCTCGACTATGGCTACACCTTC.

This chain links TRBV28 with TRBJ1-5, with TRBD1 as a possible D gene (5 bases). CDR1 MDHEN and CDR2 SYDVKM come from the germline V gene. The CDR3 is 15 amino acids. V was pared by 1 base and J by 3 bases, with 10 bases between. CDR3: CASSLLGGFNQPQHF. The CDR3 DNA follows: TGTGCCAGCAGTTTATTGGGGGGTTTCAATCAGCCCCAGCATTTT.

This clonotype has more than one count but fewer than ten. This chain links TRBV7-6 with TRBJ2-2; TRBD2 matches at 7 bases. Germline assignment: CDR1 SGHVS and CDR2 FNYEAQ. This CDR3 region has 14 residues. The trim removed 2 bases at V and 7 bases at J, leaving 4 bases unmatched. Here the CDR3 DNA reads TGTGCCAGCAGCTTAATAGCGGGTGGCGGGGAGCTGTTTTTT. It encodes CASSLIAGGGELFF.

The chain links TRBV7-8 to TRBJ2-1; 12 bases are a match to TRBD2. This CDR3 spans 16 amino acids. The trim removed 4 bases at V and 1 base at J, leaving 2 bases unmatched. Looked up from germline, CDR1 is SGHVS and CDR2 is FQNEAQ. The CDR3 is CASSWGLAGSYNEQFF. The CDR3, as DNA: TGTGCCAGCAGCTGGGGACTAGCGGGTTCCTACAATGAGCAGTTCTTC.

This clonotype occurred a few times. This chain uses TRBV12-3 or TRBV12-4 with TRBJ1-2; the D gene is possibly TRBD1 (5 bases). V was pared by 3 bases and J by 5 bases, with 10 bases between. CDR3 size: 13 residues. CDR3 nucleotide sequence: TGTGCCAGCAGTTTGGGCGGGACGTATGGCTACACCTTC. Protein product: CASSLGGTYGYTF.